This T cell receptor beta chain was sequenced in a study of blood T cell repertoires in COVID-19. J lost 2 bases, V lost 3 bases, and 1 base had no gene match. CDR1 and CDR2 from the germline V gene are MGHRA and YSYEKL. There are 13 residues in the CDR3. This clone occurred once. Clones were read by immunoSEQ multiplex PCR, and TCRdb kept only the in-frame ones, dropping some. The sample has 150,000 to 250,000 clones; roughly 90% are singletons. The clonotype was recovered from a woman aged 25 to 39 who had recovered from COVID-19. Sequenced: PBMCs or T cells enriched from blood (not recorded which). The chain employs TRBV4-1 and TRBJ2-7; 7 positions agree with TRBD1. The CDR3 loop is CASSQDRTYEQYF. The CDR3 bases are TGCGCCAGCAGCCAGGACAGGACCTACGAGCAGTACTTC.